These 22 T cell receptor beta chains originate from one sample sequenced in a study of tumor and adjacent non-tumor tissue in lung cancer. RNA was extracted from bulk tissue without any cell sorting. TCRbeta libraries were built with three rounds of nested PCR, modified from ARM-PCR. TCRdb itself ran the multiplex PCR reads through MiXCR, one entry per CDR3 protein. Seen here are tens of thousands of distinct CDR3 sequences, 50% to 60% observed once, and the top ten hold just over 20%. The sequenced sample was lung tumor tissue. The receptors originated from a man aged 50 to 59 with non-small cell lung cancer.

Worth noting for this clonotype: Germline and junction disagree at one end, which may indicate a read error. This rearrangement joins TRBV11-2 to TRBJ2-3; 7 positions agree with TRBD2. In germline, CDR1 is SGHAT, CDR2 FQNNGV. The CDR3 covers 18 residues. The CDR3 DNA reads as TGTGCCGGCAGCTTAGTATCTGGTAGCGGGTCTAGCACAGATACGCACTATTTT. Translation: CAGSLVSGSGSSTDTHYF.

V is TRBV18 and J is TRBJ2-5; D not resolved. The CDR3 has 12 amino acids. The germline V gene has CDR1 KGHSH and CDR2 LQKENI. V dropped 4 bases and J dropped 1 base, with 4 bases sitting between them. DNA of the CDR3: TGTGCCAGCTCACTGACCCAAGAGACCCAGTACTTC. Its protein product is CASSLTQETQYF.

This clonotype was detected ten times or more. The chain links TRBV5-6 to TRBJ2-1; D not certain. The CDR3 runs 15 residues. From germline, CDR1 is SGHDT and CDR2 YYEEEE. The ends were cut back, 0 bases at V and 0 bases at J, with 7 bases in the middle. The CDR3 region is CASSLAWVSYNEQFF. The CDR3 DNA sequence: TGTGCCAGCAGCTTGGCCTGGGTCTCCTACAATGAGCAGTTCTTC.

The CDR3 DNA reads as TGCGCCAGCAGCCTCCGGGATACTACAGGGGAGCAGTACTTC. Translating it yields CASSLRDTTGEQYF. This sequence joins TRBV5-1 and TRBJ2-7; D may be TRBD1 (6 bases). Germline V gives CDR1 SGHRS, CDR2 YFSETQ. CDR3 length equals 14 residues. V gave up 4 bases and J gave up 7 bases, with 18 bases separating them.

About this clonotype itself: Relative to the germline gene, one junction end is altered; a read error may explain this. The chain employs TRBV6-1 and TRBJ1-6, with D possibly matching TRBD1 (5 bases). The CDR3 extends over 15 amino acids. Germline CDR1 is MNHNS and CDR2 is SASEGT. The CDR3, as DNA: TGTGCCAGCAGTGAACGGCAGGGCAGTAATTCACCCCTTCACTTT. The encoded protein is CASSERQGSNSPLHF.

A note on this clonotype: A much larger clonotype is one base distant, so this may be a read error. The V and J genes are TRBV5-5 and TRBJ1-6; D is possibly TRBD1 (6 bases). Germline V lookup: CDR1 SGHKS, CDR2 YYEKEE (reference sequence). V lost 8 bases and J lost 7, with 16 bases in between. The CDR3 is 14 amino acids. CDR3 sequence (DNA): TGTGCCAGAAGTTCACTGGGGGCCAATTCACCCCTCCACTTT. It codes for CARSSLGANSPLHF.

A note on this clonotype: A much larger clone differs by one base, so this may be a read error. The chain joins TRBV29-1 to TRBJ2-2; D is perhaps TRBD2 (5 bases). CDR3 length: 12 amino acids. Germline CDR1 is SQVTM and CDR2 is ANQGSEA. The CDR3 DNA reads as TGCAGCGTTGGCATGGCTACCGGGGATCTGTTTTTT. It codes for CSVGMATGDLFF.

V gene TRBV30 combines with J gene TRBJ1-6; D unresolved. The V and J ends lost 0 bases and 0 bases respectively, with 6 bases between them. CDR3 size: 15 residues. Germline-derived CDR1 and CDR2 are GTSNPN and SVGIG (reference sequence). The CDR3 nucleotides are TGTGCCTGGAGTGTAGGGAGCTCCTATAATTCACCCCTCCACTTT. Translating it yields CAWSVGSSYNSPLHF.

Points on this clonotype: A much larger clonotype is one base distant, so this may be a read error. The chain uses TRBV6-6 and TRBJ2-7; 8 nucleotides align to TRBD1. J gave up 1 base and V 11 bases, and 7 bases lay outside the gene matches. Germline V gives CDR1 MNHNY, CDR2 SVGAGI (reference sequence). The length of the CDR3 is 13 residues. The CDR3 region has the DNA TGTGCCTGCGGCCGGACAGGGTCCTACGAGCAGTACTTC. Protein sequence: CACGRTGSYEQYF.

There are many counts of this clonotype. This chain links TRBV6-6 with TRBJ2-7, with D possibly matching TRBD1 (6 bases). V gave up 3 bases and J gave up 5 bases, with 14 bases separating them. Germline V lookup: CDR1 MNHNY, CDR2 SVGAGI (reference sequence). This CDR3 has 14 amino acids. The chain's CDR3 is CASSYLRDKDEQYF. The DNA of the CDR3 is TGTGCCAGCAGTTATCTCCGGGACAAAGACGAGCAGTACTTC.

Details on this clonotype: The conserved closing phenylalanine or tryptophan is absent in this CDR3, likely reflecting a read error. The chain links TRBV29-1 to TRBJ1-2; 12 nucleotides line up with TRBD1. Germline assignment: CDR1 SQVTM and CDR2 ANQGSEA. There are 14 residues in the CDR3. CDR3 loop: CGVEGTGGDYGYTL. The CDR3 DNA follows: TGCGGCGTTGAGGGGACAGGGGGCGACTATGGCTACACCCTC.

The chain employs TRBV5-1 and TRBJ1-6; TRBD1 aligns across 7 bases. Germline CDR1 is SGHRS and CDR2 is YFSETQ. The CDR3 length is 15 residues. Trimming removed 4 bases from V and 10 bases from J; junction bases left unmatched: 11. The CDR3 nucleotides are TGCGCCAGCAGCCTACGACAGGGAGTAGACTCACCCCTCCACTTT. Its translation: CASSLRQGVDSPLHF. Filled out from reference TRBV5-1 and TRBJ1-6, the complete variable domain reads KAGVTQTPRYLIKTRGQQVTLSCSPISGHRSVSWYQQTPGQGLQFLFEYFSETQRNKGNFPGRFSGRQFSNSRSEMNVSTLELGDSALYLCASSLRQGVDSPLHFGNGTRLTVT.

This clonotype was picked up a small number of times. The chain recombines TRBV30 with TRBJ2-2, with D uncertain. The CDR3 runs 17 residues. From germline, CDR1 is GTSNPN and CDR2 SVGIG (reference sequence). With 0 bases removed from V and 3 bases from J, the gap between germline ends came to 17 bases. The CDR3, as DNA: TGTGCCTGGAGTGTACCAACTGGGGTGCGTTACACCGGGGAGCTGTTTTTT. As protein: CAWSVPTGVRYTGELFF.

Of note for this clonotype: This may be a read error, as it is one base from a much larger clone. The V call is TRBV13, the J call TRBJ2-7, with no clear D. The CDR3 totals 13 residues. Germline V CDR1 and CDR2: PRHDT, FYEKMQ (reference sequence). The DNA of the CDR3 is TGTGCCAGCAGCACCAGACATTCCTACGAGCAGTGCTTC. This sequence encodes CASSTRHSYEQCF.

On this clonotype itself: At one of its ends the junction is not consistent with the germline gene, which may arise from a read error. The chain links TRBV5-6 to TRBJ1-2, with 7 positions matching TRBD1. Germline assignment: CDR1 SGHDT and CDR2 YYEEEE. This CDR3 has 14 amino acids. In DNA form, the CDR3 reads TGTGCCAGTAGCTTGTGGGACAGTAACCATGGCTACACCTTC. As protein: CASSLWDSNHGYTF.

The chain couples TRBV18 to TRBJ2-1; D is perhaps TRBD2 (6 bases). This CDR3 spans 15 amino acids. The germline V gene encodes CDR1 KGHSH and CDR2 LQKENI. V lost 4 bases, J lost 6 bases, and 16 bases lay in between. The CDR3 spells CASSRPGAAGNEQFF. The CDR3 DNA is TGTGCCAGCTCACGTCCGGGAGCAGCTGGCAATGAGCAGTTCTTC.

This chain links TRBV25-1 with TRBJ2-7, with 10 bases matching TRBD2. The CDR3 loop spans 15 amino acids. The trim removed 11 bases at V and 2 bases at J, leaving 12 bases unmatched. CDR1 is MGHDK and CDR2 is SYGVNS in the germline V gene. The CDR3 DNA is TGTGCCGCTAGTGAAAAACTAGCGGGAACCTACGAGCAGTACTTC. It yields the protein CAASEKLAGTYEQYF.

This clonotype came up once. The gene calls are TRBV11-1 and TRBJ1-1, with D hard to call. The CDR3 runs to 15 residues. With 1 base removed from V and 5 bases from J, the gap between germline ends came to 14 bases. Germline V lookup: CDR1 SGHAT, CDR2 FQDESV (reference sequence). The CDR3 loop reads CASSLGTARGTEAFF. CDR3 in DNA: TGTGCCAGCAGCTTAGGCACAGCACGGGGTACTGAAGCTTTCTTT.

The chain joins TRBV11-2 to TRBJ1-6; 7 nucleotides agree with TRBD1. V gave up 5 bases and J gave up 19 bases; unmatched junction bases: 17. This CDR3 comprises 14 residues. Germline V gives CDR1 SGHAT, CDR2 FQNNGV. CDR3 DNA: TGTGCCAGCAGCGGGGGACAGTATAATTCACATCTACACTTT. This gives the protein CASSGGQYNSHLHF.

As regards this clonotype: Mismatch with germline at one junction end may stem from a read error. V is TRBV29-1 and J is TRBJ2-3; D is uncertain. The germline CDR1 and CDR2 sequences are SQVTM and ANQGSEA. This CDR3 has 11 residues. This CDR3 is CSLENTDTQYF. DNA for the CDR3: TGCAGCCTTGAGAACACAGATACGCAGTATTTT.

This clonotype was observed a handful of times. V gene TRBV11-1 combines with J gene TRBJ2-1; TRBD1 agrees at 7 bases. V shed 2 bases and J 13 bases; nucleotides not matched to a gene: 8. The CDR3 totals 13 residues. Germline V gene lookup returns CDR1 SGHAT and CDR2 FQDESV (reference sequence). The CDR3 loop is CASSLHRGWNQFF. The CDR3 DNA reads TGTGCCAGCAGCTTACACAGGGGATGGAATCAGTTCTTC.

The chain uses TRBV10-2 and TRBJ2-3, with D maybe TRBD1 (5 bases). The CDR3 spans 15 residues. Germline-derived CDR1 and CDR2 are WSHSY and SAAADI. V lost 5 bases, J lost 4 bases, and 16 bases lay in between. This chain's CDR3 is CASSTTVGYADTQYF. The DNA of the CDR3 is TGCGCCAGCAGTACGACAGTGGGCTACGCAGATACGCAGTATTTT.